The clone carrying this T cell receptor beta chain was observed many times. The antigen is undetermined. A single record per CDR3 protein comes from TCRdb applying MiXCR to the reads. The sample has 250,000 to 300,000 distinct CDR3 sequences, more than 15% seen once. The CDR3 extends over 14 amino acids. CDR1 is SGHVS and CDR2 is FNYEAQ in the germline V gene. V was cut by 0 bases and J by 2 bases, with 2 bases left in between. These data originate in a study of T cell repertoires in cytomegalovirus infection. General study points: Summed frequency of public TCR beta families distinguished CMV carriers with the relevant HLA.

The genes are TRBV7-6 and TRBJ2-6, with D uncertain. Material: CD8+ T cells from PBMCs. The sequence was collected from a human donor in good health (CMV status not recorded). Some clones in this sample may be carry-over from other donors' samples. CDR3 sequence (DNA): TGTGCCAGCAGCTTAGCACCTGGGGCCAACGTCCTGACTTTC. Encoded protein: CASSLAPGANVLTF.